This T cell receptor (beta chain) was retrieved from a study of control samples from healthy donors and cancer patients. The germline CDR1 and CDR2 sequences are SEHNR and FQNEAQ (reference sequence). The CDR3 covers 14 residues. Trimming shortened V by 3 bases and J by 6 bases, and 15 bases separated the two germline ends. Clones were read by immunoSEQ multiplex PCR, and TCRdb kept only the in-frame ones, dropping some. The repertoire holds under 450,000 clones, with about nine tenths as singletons. This receptor was obtained from a man aged 40-50 years with head and neck cancer. Sequencing was carried out using PBMCs. The chain carries TRBV7-9 and TRBJ2-7; either TRBD1 or TRBD2 may supply D (5 bases each). The CDR3 here is CASSFSGTWGEQYF. CDR3 bases: TGTGCCAGCAGCTTCTCAGGGACGTGGGGCGAGCAGTACTTC. Based on the CDR3 plus reference TRBV7-9 and TRBJ2-7, the full variable domain is DTGVSQNPRHKITKRGQNVTFRCDPISEHNRLYWYRQTLGQGPEFLTYFQNEAQLEKSRLLSDRFSAERPKGSFSTLEIQRTEQGDSAMYLCASSFSGTWGEQYFGPGTRLTVT.